The sequence of this T cell receptor (beta chain) was determined in a study of T cell responses to AZD1222 COVID-19 vaccine. Findings of the study overall: Seropositive AZD1222 recipients at baseline numbered only 5 to 7.

On this clone: Its antigen is unknown.

Data came from immunoSEQ multiplex PCR; TCRdb stores just in-frame clones and leaves some out. Among about 160,000 clones, 92% were seen once, and the ten largest hold around 4.6%. The source was peripheral blood, collected on day 0 of MenACWY control vaccination. The clonotype originates from an adult in good health.

The chain's CDR3 is CASSPGRITTPEAFF. CDR3 nucleotide sequence: TGTGCCAGCAGTCCGGGACGCATAACTACCCCTGAAGCTTTCTTT. The gene calls are TRBV27 and TRBJ1-1; D possibly corresponds to TRBD1 (5 bases). The CDR3 has 15 amino acids. Germline CDR1 and CDR2: MNHEY and SMNVEV (reference sequence). Trimming removed 5 bases from V and 6 bases from J, with 19 bases in between.